Below, 12 T cell receptor beta chains from the same sample are listed, as sequenced in a study of somatic mutations in cytotoxic T cells in rheumatoid arthritis. Method: immunoSEQ multiplex PCR; TCRdb's copy keeps in-frame clones and lacks some. Of 17,000 or so clones in the sample, 65% to 85% were seen once. Sequenced material: CD8+ T cells sorted from blood. The origin of the receptors is an adult with rheumatoid arthritis.

The gene calls are TRBV27 and TRBJ2-7; weak D call: TRBD1 (6 bases). This CDR3 spans 14 amino acids. Germline V lookup: CDR1 MNHEY, CDR2 SMNVEV (reference sequence). Deletions cut 4 bases from V and 3 bases from J, with 13 bases between. Here the CDR3 DNA reads TGTGCCAGCAGTTCGACAGGTAACCTCTACGAGCAGTACTTC. Translation: CASSSTGNLYEQYF.

A word on this clone: Within the sample, other DNA sequences also encode this same CDR3. The CDR3 sequence is CASSRGVDTDTQYF. CDR3 DNA: TGCGCCAGCAGCCGGGGTGTGGACACAGATACGCAGTATTTT. V usage is TRBV4-1 and J usage is TRBJ2-3; D remains unclear. The V end lost 4 bases, the J end lost 2 bases, and 10 bases lay between the germline ends. Germline CDR1 and CDR2: MGHRA and YSYEKL. CDR3 length equals 14 residues.

The V and J genes are TRBV6-5 and TRBJ2-2; D may be TRBD1 or TRBD2 (6 bases each). Germline CDR1 and CDR2: MNHEY and SVGAGI. This CDR3 is 16 amino acids long. Trimming left V 2 bases short and J 1 base short, with 11 bases between. The CDR3 region has the DNA TGTGCCAGCAGTTACGAGGGGGGCCGGAACACCGGGGAGCTGTTTTTT. This encodes CASSYEGGRNTGELFF.

This rearrangement joins TRBV5-4 to TRBJ2-4; D is uncertain. Germline loops: CDR1 SGHNT, CDR2 YYREEE (reference sequence). The CDR3 covers 16 residues. Between the trimmed V and J ends, which lost 4 bases and 1 base, there was a span of 15 bases. CDR3 bases: TGTGCCAGCAGCCACCCAGAGGTTTTGGCCAAAAACATTCAGTACTTC. Amino acids: CASSHPEVLAKNIQYF.

V is TRBV4-1 and J is TRBJ2-1; tentative D call: TRBD2 (7 bases). Per germline, CDR1 MGHRA and CDR2 YSYEKL. This CDR3 region has 15 residues. The germline V and J ends were trimmed by 4 bases and 8 bases, with 18 bases remaining between them. The CDR3 spells CASSPVSGGGDEQFF. The CDR3 DNA sequence: TGCGCCAGCAGCCCCGTATCGGGGGGCGGTGATGAGCAGTTCTTC.

Regarding this clone: The CDR3 carries no conserved terminal phenylalanine or tryptophan, so it likely arises from a read error. It is unclear where the CDR3 begins or ends on the DNA, so no DNA is shown, and the CDR3 is as TCRdb lists it. Here the CDR3 reads CASSLRGYPSN. The chain has TRBV5-4 and TRBJ2-7; the D segment call TRBD1 is taken from the table without a DNA check. The CDR3 has 11 amino acids, counting both end residues. Germline V gene data show CDR1 as SGHNT and CDR2 as YYREEE (reference sequence).

This clone appeared a single time. V and J are TRBV19 and TRBJ2-5; either TRBD1 or TRBD2 may supply D (5 bases each). CDR3 length: 14 residues. The ends were cut back, 1 base at V and 5 bases at J, with 11 bases in the middle. CDR1 is LNHDA and CDR2 is SQIVND in the germline V gene (reference sequence). Here the CDR3 reads CASSIGGVRETQYF. As DNA, the CDR3 is TGTGCCAGTAGTATAGGAGGGGTCCGGGAGACCCAGTACTTC.

V usage is TRBV11-1 and J usage is TRBJ2-3, with 9 bases lining up with TRBD2. This CDR3 spans 17 amino acids. The V segment lost 5 bases and the J segment 1 base; nucleotides outside the gene matches: 10. Germline-derived CDR1 and CDR2 are SGHAT and FQDESV (reference sequence). CDR3 sequence (DNA): TGTGCCAGCAGCCCCGGGTCGGCTAGCGGGGGCACAGATACGCAGTATTTT. It is translated as CASSPGSASGGTDTQYF.

This sequence joins TRBV9 and TRBJ1-4; D gene unclear. Per germline, CDR1 SGDLS and CDR2 YYNGEE. Trimming left V 2 bases short and J 0 bases short, with 20 bases between. The CDR3 sequence is 19 residues long. The chain's CDR3 is CASSVGVRGAPPTNEKLFF. CDR3 bases: TGTGCCAGCAGCGTCGGGGTGCGCGGAGCACCCCCAACTAATGAAAAACTGTTTTTT.

The V call is TRBV9, the J call TRBJ1-1, with unresolved D. CDR1 SGDLS and CDR2 YYNGEE come from the germline V gene. V was shortened by 1 base and J by 1 base, with 11 bases between the two germline ends. There are 15 residues in the CDR3. The chain's CDR3 is CASSVTPLENTEAFF. The CDR3 DNA reads as TGTGCCAGCAGCGTAACCCCCCTTGAGAACACTGAAGCTTTCTTT.

To note about this clone: Germline is not matched at one junction end, which may reflect a read error. The chain is built from TRBV18 and TRBJ2-1; 10 bases agree with TRBD2. The CDR3 is 16 residues long. Germline V gene data show CDR1 as KGHSH and CDR2 as LQKENI. The CDR3 protein is CANSPSGGASYNEQFF. The CDR3 coding sequence is TGTGCCAACTCACCAAGCGGGGGGGCCTCCTACAATGAGCAGTTCTTC.

The table lists this clone with a few counts. The chain carries TRBV2 and TRBJ2-1; possibly TRBD1 for D (5 bases). Germline-derived CDR1 and CDR2 are SNHLY and FYNNEI. The CDR3 has 13 amino acids. V was pared by 10 bases and J by 8 bases, with 18 bases between. The CDR3 protein is CATIGEEGDEQFF. CDR3 bases: TGTGCCACCATAGGTGAAGAAGGGGATGAGCAGTTCTTC.